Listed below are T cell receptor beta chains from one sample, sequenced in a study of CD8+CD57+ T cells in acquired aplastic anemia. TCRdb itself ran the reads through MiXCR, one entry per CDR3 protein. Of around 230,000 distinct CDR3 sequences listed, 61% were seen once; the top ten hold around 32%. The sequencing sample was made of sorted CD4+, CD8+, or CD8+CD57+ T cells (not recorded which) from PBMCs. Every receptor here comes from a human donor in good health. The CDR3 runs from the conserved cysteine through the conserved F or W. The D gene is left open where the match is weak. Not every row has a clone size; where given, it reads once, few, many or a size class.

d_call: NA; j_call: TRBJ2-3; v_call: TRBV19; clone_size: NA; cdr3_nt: TGTGCCAGTAGTATCGGCGGCACCACAGATACGCAGTATTTT; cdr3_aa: CASSIGGTTDTQYF
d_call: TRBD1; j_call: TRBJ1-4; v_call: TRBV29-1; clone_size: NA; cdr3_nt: TGCAGCGCTAGACAGGGATTCGGCGAAAAACTGTTTTTT; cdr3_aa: CSARQGFGEKLFF
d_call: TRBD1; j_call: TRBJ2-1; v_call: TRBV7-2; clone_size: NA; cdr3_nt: TGTGCCAGCAGCGTAGCTTGGGGACAGGCCTACAATGAGCAGTTCTTC; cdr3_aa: CASSVAWGQAYNEQFF
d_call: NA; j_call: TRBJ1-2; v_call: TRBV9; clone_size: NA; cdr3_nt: TGTGCCAGCAGCGTAACAGGGAGCTATGGCTACACCTTC; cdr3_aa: CASSVTGSYGYTF
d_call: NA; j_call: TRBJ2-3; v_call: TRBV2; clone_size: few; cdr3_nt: TGTGCCAGCAGTTCGGACGGGCAGAGGGGTACGCAGTATTTT; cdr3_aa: CASSSDGQRGTQYF
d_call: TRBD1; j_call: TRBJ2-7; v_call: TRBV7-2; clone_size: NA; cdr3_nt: TGTGCCAGCAGCTTAGGTTTCAGACAGGGGTTTATCTCCGTATTGTACGAGCAGTACTTC; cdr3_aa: CASSLGFRQGFISVLYEQYF
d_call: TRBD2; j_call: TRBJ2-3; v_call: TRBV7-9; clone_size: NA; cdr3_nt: TGTGCCAGCAGCCCCCCTAGCGGGAGCACAGATACGCAGTATTTT; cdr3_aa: CASSPPSGSTDTQYF
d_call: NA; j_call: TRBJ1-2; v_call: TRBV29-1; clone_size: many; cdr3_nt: TGCAGCGCCAGCGGCAATGGCTACACCTTC; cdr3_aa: CSASGNGYTF
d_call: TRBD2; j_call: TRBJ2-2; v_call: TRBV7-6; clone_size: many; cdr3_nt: TGTGCCAGCAGCCGAACTAGCGTCGGGGAGCTGTTTTTT; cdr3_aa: CASSRTSVGELFF
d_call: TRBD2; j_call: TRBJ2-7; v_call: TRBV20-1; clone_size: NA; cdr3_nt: TGCAGCGTTGACGGTCTAGCGGGGACTTACGAGCAGTACTTC; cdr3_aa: CSVDGLAGTYEQYF
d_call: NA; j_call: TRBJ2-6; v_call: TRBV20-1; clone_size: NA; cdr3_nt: TGCAGTGCTAGTTGGGCCGCAAACGTCCTGACTTTC; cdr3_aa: CSASWAANVLTF
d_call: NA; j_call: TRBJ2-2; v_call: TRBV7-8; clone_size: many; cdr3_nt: TGTGCCAGCAGCTTAGGCAGAGCTACGGGCGGGGAGCTGTTTTTT; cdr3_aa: CASSLGRATGGELFF
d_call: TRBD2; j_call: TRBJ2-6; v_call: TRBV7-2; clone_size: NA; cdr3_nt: TGTGCCAGCAGCTTAGTGGTAGCGGGGGACCAAACCGCAGGGGCCAACGTCCTGACTTTC; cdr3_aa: CASSLVVAGDQTAGANVLTF
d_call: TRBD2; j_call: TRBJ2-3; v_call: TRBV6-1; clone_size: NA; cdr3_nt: TGTGCCAGCAGTTCGCCGACTAGCGGTTACACAGATACGCAGTATTTT; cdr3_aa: CASSSPTSGYTDTQYF
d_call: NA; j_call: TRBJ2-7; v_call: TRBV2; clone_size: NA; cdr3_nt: TGTGCCAGTCGAACAGGTTACGAGCAGTACTTC; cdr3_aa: CASRTGYEQYF
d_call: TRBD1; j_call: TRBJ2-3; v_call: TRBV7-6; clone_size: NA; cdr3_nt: TGTGCCAGCAGCTTAGTAATAGGGGGCGCATCCAATGAGCAGTATTTT; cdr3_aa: CASSLVIGGASNEQYF
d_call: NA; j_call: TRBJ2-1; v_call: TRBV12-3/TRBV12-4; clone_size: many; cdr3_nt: TGTGCCAGCAGCCCCAGGGACCACTCCTACAATGAGCAGTTCTTC; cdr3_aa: CASSPRDHSYNEQFF
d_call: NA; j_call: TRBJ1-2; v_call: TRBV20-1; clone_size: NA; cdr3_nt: TGCAGTGCCATACAGGATTCAGGGGTAGGCGGCTACACCTTC; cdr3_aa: CSAIQDSGVGGYTF
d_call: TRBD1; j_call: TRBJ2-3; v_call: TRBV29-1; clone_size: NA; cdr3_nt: TGCAGCGTTTGGGACAGGGGGCCGACAGATACGCAGTATTTT; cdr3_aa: CSVWDRGPTDTQYF
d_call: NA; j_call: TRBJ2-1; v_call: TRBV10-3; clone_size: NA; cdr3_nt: TGTGCCACCCAGACAGATCTCTCCTACAATGAGCAGTTCTTC; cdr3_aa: CATQTDLSYNEQFF
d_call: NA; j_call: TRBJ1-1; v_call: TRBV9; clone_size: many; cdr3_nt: TGTGCCAGCAGCGTAGGGGTGGGCACTGAAGCTTTCTTT; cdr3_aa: CASSVGVGTEAFF
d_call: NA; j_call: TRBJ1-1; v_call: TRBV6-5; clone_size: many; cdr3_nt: TGTGCCAGCAGTTGGGGGGGGGGCGAGGGCCCTGAAGCTTTCTTT; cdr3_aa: CASSWGGGEGPEAFF
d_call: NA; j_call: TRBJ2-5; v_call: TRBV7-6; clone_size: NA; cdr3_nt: TGTGCCAGCAGCTTAGATCTTCAAAGGACCCAGTACTTC; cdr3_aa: CASSLDLQRTQYF
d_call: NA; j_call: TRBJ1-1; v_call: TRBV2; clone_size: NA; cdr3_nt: TGTGCCAGCAGTGTACGGGGCATGAACACTGAAGCTTTCTTT; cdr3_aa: CASSVRGMNTEAFF
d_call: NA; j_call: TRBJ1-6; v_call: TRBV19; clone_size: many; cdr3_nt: TGTGCCAGTAGTATAGGAGGATCACCCCTCCACTTT; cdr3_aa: CASSIGGSPLHF
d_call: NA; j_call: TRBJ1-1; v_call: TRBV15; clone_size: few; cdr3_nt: TGTGCCACCAGCTCTCAGGGGAAACGGGGCGATGACACTGAAGCTTTCTTT; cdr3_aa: CATSSQGKRGDDTEAFF
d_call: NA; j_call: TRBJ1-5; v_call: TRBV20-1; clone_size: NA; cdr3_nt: TGCAGTGCGAGGACAGCTGTAGTGCACATGACGGGGCATTTT; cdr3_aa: CSARTAVVHMTGHF
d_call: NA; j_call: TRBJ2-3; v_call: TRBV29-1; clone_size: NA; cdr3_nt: TGCAGCGTTGGATGGACTTCCAGGGAGGCTAGCACAGATACGCAGTATTTT; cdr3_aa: CSVGWTSREASTDTQYF
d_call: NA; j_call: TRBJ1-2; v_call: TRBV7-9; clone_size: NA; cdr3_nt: TGTGCCAGCAGCTTAGCGAAACAGGTGGGCTACACCTTC; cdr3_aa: CASSLAKQVGYTF
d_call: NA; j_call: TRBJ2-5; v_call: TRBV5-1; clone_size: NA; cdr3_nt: TGCGCCAGCAGCTTGGTGGTAGGGATCGAGACCCAGTACTTC; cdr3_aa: CASSLVVGIETQYF
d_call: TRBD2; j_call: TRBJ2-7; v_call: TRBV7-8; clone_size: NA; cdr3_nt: TGTGCCAGCAGTAAGGGAACTAGCGGCTACGAGCAGTACTTC; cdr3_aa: CASSKGTSGYEQYF
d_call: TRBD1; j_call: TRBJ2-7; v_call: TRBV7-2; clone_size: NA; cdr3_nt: TGTGCCAGCAGCTTGCGACAGGGAGCCTACGAGCAGTACTTC; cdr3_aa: CASSLRQGAYEQYF
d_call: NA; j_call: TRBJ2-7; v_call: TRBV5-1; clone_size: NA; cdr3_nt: TGCGCCAGCAGCTTGGAGGCAGTTGTGACCTACGAGCAGTACTTC; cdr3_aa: CASSLEAVVTYEQYF
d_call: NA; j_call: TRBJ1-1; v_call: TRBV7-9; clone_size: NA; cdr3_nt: TGTGCCAGCAGCTTGGCGGGTTTTGCTGAAGCTTTCTTT; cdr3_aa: CASSLAGFAEAFF
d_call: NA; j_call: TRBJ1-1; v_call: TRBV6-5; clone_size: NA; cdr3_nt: TGTGCCAGCAGTTACACTCAGGGCGGCTCTGAAGCTTTCTTT; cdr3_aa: CASSYTQGGSEAFF
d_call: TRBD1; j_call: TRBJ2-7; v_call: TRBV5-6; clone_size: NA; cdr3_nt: TGTGCCAGCAGCTCCTGGACAGGAGGACGCTACGAGCAGTACTTC; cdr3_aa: CASSSWTGGRYEQYF
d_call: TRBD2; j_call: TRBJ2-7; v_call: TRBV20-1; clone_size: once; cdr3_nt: TGCAGTGCTAAAAGCCGGGACTACCTTTTCGAGCAGTACTTC; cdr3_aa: CSAKSRDYLFEQYF
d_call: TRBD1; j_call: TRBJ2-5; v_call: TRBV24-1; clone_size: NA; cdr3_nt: TGTGCCACCAGTGCCGGGACAGGGGGGAAAGAGACCCAGTACTTC; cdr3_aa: CATSAGTGGKETQYF
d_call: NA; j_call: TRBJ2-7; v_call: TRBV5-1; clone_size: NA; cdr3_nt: TGCGCCAGCAACCGGGACGGAAGTTACGAGCAGTACTTC; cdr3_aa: CASNRDGSYEQYF
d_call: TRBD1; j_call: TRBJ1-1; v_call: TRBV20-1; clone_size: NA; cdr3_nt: TGCAGTGCCCCACGGAGGACAGGGGCCGACACTGAAGCTTTCTTT; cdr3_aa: CSAPRRTGADTEAFF
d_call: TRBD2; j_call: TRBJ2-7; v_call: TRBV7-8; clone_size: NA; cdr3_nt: TGTGCCAGCAGCTTCTTACTAGCGGGGGCCTACGAGCAGTACTTC; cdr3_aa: CASSFLLAGAYEQYF
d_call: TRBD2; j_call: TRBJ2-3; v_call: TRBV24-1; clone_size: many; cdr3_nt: TGTGCCACCAGTGATTTCTCGGGCGGGGGAAACACAGATACGCAGTATTTT; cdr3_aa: CATSDFSGGGNTDTQYF
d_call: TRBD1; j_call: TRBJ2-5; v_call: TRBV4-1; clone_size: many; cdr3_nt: TGCGCCAGCAGCCAGGGACAGGCACAAGAGACCCAGTACTTC; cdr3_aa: CASSQGQAQETQYF
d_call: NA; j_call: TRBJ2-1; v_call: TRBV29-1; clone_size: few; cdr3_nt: TGCAGCGTTGAGTCGCCTGCCGTCTACAATGAGCAGTTCTTC; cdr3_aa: CSVESPAVYNEQFF
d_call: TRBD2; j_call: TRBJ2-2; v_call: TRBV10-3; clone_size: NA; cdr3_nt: TGTGCCATCAGTGTATTGACTAGCTCCAACACCGGGGAGCTGTTTTTT; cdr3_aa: CAISVLTSSNTGELFF
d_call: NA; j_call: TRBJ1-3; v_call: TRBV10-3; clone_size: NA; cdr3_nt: TGTGCCATCAGTGGAACAGTCCCTGGAAACACCATATATTTT; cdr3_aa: CAISGTVPGNTIYF
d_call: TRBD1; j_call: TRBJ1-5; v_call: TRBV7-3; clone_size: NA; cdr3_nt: TGTGCCAGCAGCTACAGGGGAGGTCAGCCCCAGCATTTT; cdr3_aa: CASSYRGGQPQHF
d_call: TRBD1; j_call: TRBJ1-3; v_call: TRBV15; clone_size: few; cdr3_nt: TGTGCCACCAGCGGAGACAGGGCCCCCTCTGGAAACACCATATATTTT; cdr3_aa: CATSGDRAPSGNTIYF
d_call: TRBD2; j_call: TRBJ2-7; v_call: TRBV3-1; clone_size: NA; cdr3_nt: TGCGCCAGCAGCCGGGGGGGGACTAGCTCCTACGAGCAGTACTTC; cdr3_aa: CASSRGGTSSYEQYF
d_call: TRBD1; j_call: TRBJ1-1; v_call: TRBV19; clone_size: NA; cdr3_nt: TGTGCCAGTAGCAAACCTCCGGGACAGGGGAACACTGAAGCTTTCTTT; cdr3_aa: CASSKPPGQGNTEAFF
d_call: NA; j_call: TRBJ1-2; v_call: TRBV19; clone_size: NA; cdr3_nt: TGTGCCAGTAGCCCCAGACGGTATGGCTACACCTTC; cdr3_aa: CASSPRRYGYTF
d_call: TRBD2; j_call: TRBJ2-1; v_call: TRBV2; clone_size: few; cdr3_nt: TGTGCCAGCAGTAGGACTAGCGGGATAGGTAATGAGCAGTTCTTC; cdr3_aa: CASSRTSGIGNEQFF